The 3 T cell receptor beta chains below all came from one sample that was sequenced in a study of cytomegalovirus exposure and HLA in healthy donors. The PCR contained 60 Vbeta and 13 Jbeta primers. Some clones are missing from TCRdb's copy, which holds only in-frame ones; the method was immunoSEQ multiplex PCR. The data contain under 150,000 clones, over 75% of them singletons. Sequencing was performed on PBMCs. All receptors come from a boy aged 10-17 years in good health and CMV-seronegative.

This chain links TRBV15 with TRBJ2-1; no firm D call. The ends were cut back, 2 bases at V and 0 bases at J, with 8 bases in the middle. The CDR3 totals 15 residues. Germline lookup yields CDR1 LNHNV and CDR2 YYDKDF (reference sequence). The CDR3 DNA is TGTGCCACCAGCAGAATCCGGAGCTCCTACAATGAGCAGTTCTTC. It yields the protein CATSRIRSSYNEQFF.

This chain uses TRBV25-1 with TRBJ2-7; 9 nucleotides line up with TRBD1. The CDR3 is 15 amino acids. J was trimmed by 6 bases and V by 4 bases; bases with no gene match: 10. Germline values: CDR1 MGHDK, CDR2 SYGVNS. CDR3 sequence: CASSATRQGGSEQYF. The CDR3 DNA reads as TGTGCCAGCAGTGCGACTCGACAGGGGGGCAGCGAGCAGTACTTC.

The chain employs TRBV5-6 and TRBJ1-2; 7 bases line up with TRBD1. Germline CDR1 reads SGHDT; CDR2 reads YYEEEE. Germline trimming cut 0 bases from V and 3 bases from J; bases unmatched to any gene: 2. CDR3 size: 14 residues. The DNA for the CDR3 is TGTGCCAGCAGCTTGGTCAGGGGGGACTATGGCTACACCTTC. Its translation: CASSLVRGDYGYTF. Full variable domain (rest looked up from reference TRBV5-6 and TRBJ1-2): DAGVTQSPTHLIKTRGQQVTLRCSPKSGHDTVSWYQQALGQGPQFIFQYYEEEERQRGNFPDRFSGHQFPNYSSELNVNALLLGDSALYLCASSLVRGDYGYTFGSGTRLTVV.